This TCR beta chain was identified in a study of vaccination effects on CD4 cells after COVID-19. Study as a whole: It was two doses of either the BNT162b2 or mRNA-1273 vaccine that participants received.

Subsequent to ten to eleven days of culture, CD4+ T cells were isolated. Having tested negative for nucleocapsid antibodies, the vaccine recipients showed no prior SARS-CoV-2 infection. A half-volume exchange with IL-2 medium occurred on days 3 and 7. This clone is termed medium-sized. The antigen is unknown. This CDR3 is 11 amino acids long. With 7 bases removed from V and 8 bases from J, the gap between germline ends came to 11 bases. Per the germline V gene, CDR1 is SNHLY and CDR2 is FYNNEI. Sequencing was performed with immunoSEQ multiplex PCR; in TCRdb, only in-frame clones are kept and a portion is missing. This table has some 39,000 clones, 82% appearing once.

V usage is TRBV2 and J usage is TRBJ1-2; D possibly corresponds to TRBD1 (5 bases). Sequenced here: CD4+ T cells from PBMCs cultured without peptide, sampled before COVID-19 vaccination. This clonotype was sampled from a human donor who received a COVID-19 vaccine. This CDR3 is CASKQAGGYTF. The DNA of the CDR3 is TGTGCCAGCAAACAGGCTGGGGGCTACACCTTC.